This entry features one T cell receptor beta chain sequence. A single count supports this clone. Its antigen target is currently unknown. No base qualities exist here, and no much larger clone lies one base off it. This entry is derived from a study of blood T cell repertoires in COVID-19 (dated by TCRdb to about 2020). With respect to the entire study: The collaborator samples originated in the United States, Italy and Spain and spanned the acute and convalescent phases of COVID-19. The material from the prospective study consisted of cDNA or gDNA derived from T cells, B-cell-depleted T cells, or PBMCs. A de-identified subject ID, COVID-19 status, age in years and sex were almost always included in the sample metadata. The repertoires were made available in a free public database intended to serve as a resource for research on the immune response to SARS-CoV-2. Where HLA class I and class II types were available, the types were taken from metadata supplied by the sample provider, not from assay-based typing. The samples were drawn from two sources: the first 160 participants of the ongoing ImmuneRACE study, and fewer than 1,500 subjects contributed by 6 global collaborators. Deeply sampled blood TCRbeta repertoires from subjects exposed to, actively infected with, or recovered from COVID-19 were included in the dataset. Overall study results and their limits: How much clinical and demographic metadata was included differed by source and by participant, and the metadata was provided uncurated.

Collaborating institutions collected whole blood in K2EDTA tubes following their own protocols. For TCRbeta analysis, collaborators shipped samples in one of three forms: frozen whole blood, isolated PBMCs, or DNA extracted from either of those sample types. Unmatched junction bases come to 4, with V trimmed by 4 bases and J by 2 bases. The CDR3 contains 16 residues, cysteine and phenylalanine counted. CDR3 DNA only is kept here, 48 bases in frame from base 1. Reading the germline V gene gives CDR1 MGHRA and CDR2 YSYEKL. TCRbeta CDR3 regions were amplified from genomic DNA using the immunoSEQ Assay, a bias-controlled multiplex PCR. The authors processed their data as follows. Nucleated cell counts per sample were estimated from amplification of reference gene primers within the assay. Sequence reads were collapsed and filtered to measure the absolute abundance of every unique TCRbeta CDR3 rearrangement. For each sample, productive Simpson clonality was calculated as the square root of Simpson's diversity index over productive rearrangements. TCRdb obtained this table from immuneACCESS and retained in-frame rearrangements with V and J assigned. These tables miss some clones; where compared with another copy, unresolved V genes account for less than half of the shortfall, and the remainder is unexplained. The DNA was the basis for D and trimming; V, J and clone size are from that table. The sample table contains nearly 250,000 clones; only one count was recorded for approximately 82% of them. In total, the top ten clones hold under 2% of the sample.

This clonotype originated in a woman over 75 with acute or convalescent COVID-19. The V gene is TRBV4-1 and the J gene is TRBJ2-7, and TRBD2 matches 14 of the central bases. Sequenced input: peripheral blood. The nucleotides read TGCGCCAGCAGCCGGACTAGCGGGGGGACGGCCTACGAGCAGTACTTC. Its protein product is CASSRTSGGTAYEQYF.